The 14 T cell receptor beta chains in this list originate from one sample, sequenced in a study of blood T cell repertoires in COVID-19. Measured with immunoSEQ multiplex PCR; TCRdb has only the in-frame clones, and not every one. The sample includes 360,000 or so clones, over 80% seen only once; the top ten take about 5.4%. The sequenced material came from PBMCs or T cells enriched from blood (not recorded which). The receptors were sampled from a woman in her 50s who had recovered from COVID-19.

V usage is TRBV7-9 and J usage is TRBJ1-1; 8 bases align to TRBD1. Trimming removed 3 bases from V and 1 base from J; junction bases left unmatched: 7. The CDR3 loop spans 16 amino acids. CDR1 and CDR2 from the germline V gene are SEHNR and FQNEAQ (reference sequence). The CDR3 sequence is CASSFQGAPGNTEAFF. For the CDR3, the DNA is TGTGCCAGCAGCTTTCAGGGGGCTCCGGGGAACACTGAAGCTTTCTTT.

This sequence joins TRBV5-8 and TRBJ1-1; 7 positions match TRBD1. V gave up 3 bases and J gave up 7 bases; unmatched junction bases: 6. CDR1 is SGHTS, CDR2 YDEGEE, per germline. This CDR3 has 13 amino acids. Here the CDR3 reads CASSSGQVFEAFF. For the CDR3, the DNA is TGTGCCAGCAGCTCCGGACAGGTCTTTGAAGCTTTCTTT.

V gene TRBV20-1 combines with J gene TRBJ2-3, with TRBD2 as a possible D gene (6 bases). Per germline, CDR1 DFQATT and CDR2 SNEGSKA (reference sequence). The CDR3 spans 14 residues. The ends were cut back, 3 bases at V and 3 bases at J, with 13 bases in the middle. The CDR3 bases are TGCAGTGCTAGTAGGGACTTAAGTACAGATACGCAGTATTTT. Translation: CSASRDLSTDTQYF.

The J gene is TRBJ1-2, the V gene TRBV6-1, with TRBD1 matching 7 bases. CDR1 and CDR2 from the germline V gene are MNHNS and SASEGT. The CDR3 loop spans 14 amino acids. Trimming removed 2 bases from V and 8 bases from J; junction bases left unmatched: 8. CDR3 sequence (DNA): TGTGCCAGCAGTGAACCTACGACAGGGCGGGGCTACACCTTC. Its protein is CASSEPTTGRGYTF.

The chain links TRBV11-3 to TRBJ1-6, with 9 bases matching TRBD1. The length of the CDR3 is 15 residues. Germline values: CDR1 SGHNT, CDR2 YENEEA. V lost 5 bases and J lost 7; bases outside the gene matches: 6. CDR3 sequence reads: CASSARQGGNSPLHF. The CDR3, as DNA: TGTGCCAGCAGCGCGAGACAGGGGGGGAATTCACCCCTCCACTTT.

The chain combines TRBV5-1 with TRBJ2-5; D perhaps matches TRBD2 (5 bases). With 4 bases removed from V and 7 bases from J, the gap between germline ends came to 14 bases. Germline V gene sequence: CDR1 SGHRS, CDR2 YFSETQ. The CDR3 covers 13 residues. The DNA of the CDR3 is TGCGCCAGCAGCGGCTCAAGGACTGGGACCCAGTACTTC. Amino acids: CASSGSRTGTQYF.

This clone was observed a single time. The rearrangement uses TRBV6-5 and TRBJ1-1; D is uncertain. V was trimmed by 5 bases and J by 5 bases, leaving 18 bases between them. Germline assignment: CDR1 MNHEY and CDR2 SVGAGI. The CDR3 contains 15 residues. This chain's CDR3 is CASSRNSRGGTEAFF. DNA of the CDR3: TGTGCCAGCAGTCGTAACTCTCGGGGAGGGACTGAAGCTTTCTTT.

Notes on this clone: Other DNA sequences of this sample code for an identical CDR3. V usage is TRBV7-9 and J usage is TRBJ1-5; a possible D gene is TRBD1 (5 bases). This CDR3 has 14 residues. Germline V gives CDR1 SEHNR, CDR2 FQNEAQ (reference sequence). Trimming shortened V by 5 bases and J by 3 bases, and 11 bases separated the two germline ends. The CDR3 is CASSPGQVNQPQHF. In DNA, the CDR3 is TGTGCCAGCAGCCCAGGACAAGTCAATCAGCCCCAGCATTTT. Drawing the rest from reference TRBV7-9 and TRBJ1-5, the complete variable domain is DTGVSQNPRHKITKRGQNVTFRCDPISEHNRLYWYRQTLGQGPEFLTYFQNEAQLEKSRLLSDRFSAERPKGSFSTLEIQRTEQGDSAMYLCASSPGQVNQPQHFGDGTRLSIL.

This chain joins TRBV29-1 and TRBJ2-5; possible D gene TRBD2, 6 bases. V dropped 7 bases and J dropped 5 bases, with 14 bases sitting between them. In germline, CDR1 is SQVTM, CDR2 ANQGSEA. The CDR3 runs 12 residues. CDR3 bases: TGCAGCGCCGCAGCTGCGGGGGAGACCCAGTACTTC. Protein: CSAAAAGETQYF. Based on the CDR3 plus reference TRBV29-1 and TRBJ2-5, the full variable domain is SAVISQKPSRDICQRGTSLTIQCQVDSQVTMMFWYRQQPGQSLTLIATANQGSEATYESGFVIDKFPISRPNLTFSTLTVSNMSPEDSSIYLCSAAAAGETQYFGPGTRLLVL.

This chain uses TRBV7-8 with TRBJ1-2, with 7 bases that match TRBD1. The V segment lost 5 bases and the J segment 4 bases; nucleotides outside the gene matches: 10. Germline loops: CDR1 SGHVS, CDR2 FQNEAQ. This CDR3 contains 15 residues. CDR3 in amino acids: CASSRSTGTAYGYTF. CDR3 in DNA: TGTGCCAGCAGCCGATCGACCGGGACAGCCTATGGCTACACCTTC.

The gene calls are TRBV5-1 and TRBJ1-1; TRBD1 might be the D (6 bases). Between the trimmed V and J ends, which lost 0 bases and 10 bases, there was a span of 13 bases. The length of the CDR3 is 13 residues. The germline V gene encodes CDR1 SGHRS and CDR2 YFSETQ. In DNA, the CDR3 is TGCGCCAGCAGCTTGGCCGAAGAGACAGGAGCTTTCTTT. It specifies CASSLAEETGAFF.

The chain recombines TRBV27 with TRBJ2-6; a possible D gene is TRBD1 (5 bases). This CDR3 is built from 16 residues. Trimming removed 3 bases from V and 4 bases from J, with 13 bases in between. From germline, CDR1 is MNHEY and CDR2 SMNVEV (reference sequence). This CDR3 reads CASSLSPGPGANVLTF. The CDR3 nucleotides read TGTGCCAGCAGTTTGTCCCCAGGGCCCGGGGCCAACGTCCTGACTTTC.

This chain connects TRBV3-1 (or the pseudogene TRBV3-2) to TRBJ2-7; 8 bases line up with TRBD1. V trimming: 2 bases; J trimming: 5 bases; junction bases outside the gene matches: 5. The germline CDR1 and CDR2 sequences are LGHDT and YNNKEL (reference sequence). This CDR3 region has 14 residues. The CDR3 protein is CASSQRGQGNEQYF. CDR3 DNA sequence: TGTGCCAGCAGCCAAAGAGGACAGGGAAACGAGCAGTACTTC.

J is TRBJ2-7 and V is TRBV11-3; 9 bases align to TRBD2. Germline assignment: CDR1 SGHNT and CDR2 YENEEA. Unmatched junction bases numbered 11, after V lost 5 bases and J lost 3 bases. The CDR3 is made up of 16 amino acids. DNA for the CDR3: TGTGCCAGCAGCCCCTCCGGTAGCGGGAGATTCTACGAGCAGTACTTC. This encodes CASSPSGSGRFYEQYF.